This entry features one T cell receptor (beta chain) sequence. The data were obtained in a study of blood T cell repertoires in COVID-19. About the research overall: Specimens from acute and convalescent COVID-19 originated in the United States, Italy and Spain. T cells, B-cell-depleted T cells, or PBMCs supplied cDNA or gDNA.

Authors' data handling: Reference gene primers were amplified, and this amplification served to estimate nucleated cell counts. Sequenced by immunoSEQ multiplex PCR; TCRdb stores in-frame clones only, minus some. The D gene and trimming were derived from the DNA, and the V and J assignments and clone size from that table. In the table there are 200,000 or so clones, roughly 75% of which are singletons. V gave up 4 bases and J gave up 7 bases, with 19 bases separating them. In germline, CDR1 is KGHSH, CDR2 LQKENI. This CDR3 comprises 16 residues. The rearrangement uses TRBV18 and TRBJ1-4, with D uncertain. The clonotype was recovered from a woman in her seventies with acute or convalescent COVID-19. The sample comprised peripheral blood. For the CDR3, the DNA is TGTGCCAGCTCACTTGGACGGGAGGGATCAGGTGAAAAACTGTTTTTT. Translated, it gives CASSLGREGSGEKLFF. Based on the CDR3 plus reference TRBV18 and TRBJ1-4, the full variable domain is NAGVMQNPRHLVRRRGQEARLRCSPMKGHSHVYWYRQLPEEGLKFMVYLQKENIIDESGMPKERFSAEFPKEGPSILRIQQVVRGDSAAYFCASSLGREGSGEKLFFGSGTQLSVL.